The entry that follows covers one T cell receptor (beta chain) sequence. Trimming stripped 7 bases from V and 2 bases from J, with 10 bases between. The CDR3 consists of 14 residues. Germline V gene lookup returns CDR1 SGHRS and CDR2 YFSETQ. The data are from a study of blood T cell repertoires in COVID-19. Study-level background: Sites across the United States, Italy and Spain contributed samples from acute and convalescent COVID-19. PBMCs, B-cell-depleted T cells, or T cells were the source of the cDNA or gDNA that made up the material.

Original processing notes: Using reference gene primer amplification, nucleated cell counts were estimated. Sequencing used immunoSEQ multiplex PCR; TCRdb keeps in-frame clones, though not all of them. V, J and clone size are those of that table, while D and trimming were read from the DNA. The sample gives approximately 500,000 clones, approximately 85% of which show up once; approximately 2.9% is in the top ten. The chain has TRBV5-1 and TRBJ2-6, with D maybe TRBD2 (5 bases). This receptor was taken from a human donor in a cohort sampled during active COVID-19. Sequenced sample: peripheral blood. Here the CDR3 DNA reads TGCGCCAGCGGAAACGGGGCTGGGGCCAACGTCCTGACTTTC. Protein: CASGNGAGANVLTF.